This T cell receptor (beta chain) is drawn from a study of cytomegalovirus exposure and HLA in healthy donors. The wider study: An earlier analysis identified fewer than 130 million unique TCR beta sequences in approximately 170 million T cells. Early released data had around 88 million unique TCRs, all coming from HLA-typed donors.

CDR3 length: 14 residues. The ends lost 4 bases at V and 6 bases at J; junction bases unmatched: 8. The germline V gene encodes CDR1 MDHEN and CDR2 SYDVKM. With respect to this clone: The antigen is unknown.

Primers: 60 Vbeta forward and 13 Jbeta reverse. Under the authors' procedure: Some 10 million of the about 80 million unique TCR beta chains counted in a later analysis were shared. Clones were read by immunoSEQ multiplex PCR, and TCRdb kept only the in-frame ones, dropping some. V, J and clone size reflect that table, while D and trimming were determined from the DNA. The sample contains roughly 93,000 clones, approximately 79% of which appear only once. Study-wide points: There were some V segments, including TRBV6-2 and TRBV6-3, excluded as indistinguishable.

The rearrangement uses TRBV28 and TRBJ2-7, with 8 bases lining up with TRBD2. The source of this sequence is a male donor in good health and CMV-seronegative. Sequencing was done on a sample of PBMCs. CDR3 coding DNA: TGTGCCAGCAGTTCCAGACTAGCGCCAGGCGAGCAGTACTTC. It translates to CASSSRLAPGEQYF.